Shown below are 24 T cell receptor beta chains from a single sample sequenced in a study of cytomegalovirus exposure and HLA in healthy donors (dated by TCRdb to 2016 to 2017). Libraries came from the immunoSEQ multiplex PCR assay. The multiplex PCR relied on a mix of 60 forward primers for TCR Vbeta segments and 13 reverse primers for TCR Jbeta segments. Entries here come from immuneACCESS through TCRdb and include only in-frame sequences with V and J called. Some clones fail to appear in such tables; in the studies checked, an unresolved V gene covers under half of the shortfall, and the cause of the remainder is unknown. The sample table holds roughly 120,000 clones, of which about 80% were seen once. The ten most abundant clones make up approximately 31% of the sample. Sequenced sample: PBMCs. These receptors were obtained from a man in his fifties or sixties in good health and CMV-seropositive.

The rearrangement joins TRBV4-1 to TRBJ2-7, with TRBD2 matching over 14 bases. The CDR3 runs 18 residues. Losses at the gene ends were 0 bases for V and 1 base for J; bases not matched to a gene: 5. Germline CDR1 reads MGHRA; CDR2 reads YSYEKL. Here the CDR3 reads CASSQDWGTSGGSYEQYF. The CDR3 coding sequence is TGCGCCAGCAGCCAAGACTGGGGGACTAGCGGGGGTTCCTACGAGCAGTACTTC.

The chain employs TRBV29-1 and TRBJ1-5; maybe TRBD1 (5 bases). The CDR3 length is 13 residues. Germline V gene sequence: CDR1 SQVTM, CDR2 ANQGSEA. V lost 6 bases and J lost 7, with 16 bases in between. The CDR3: CSVGGGGGQPQHF. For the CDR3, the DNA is TGCAGCGTGGGCGGGGGAGGAGGGCAGCCCCAGCATTTT. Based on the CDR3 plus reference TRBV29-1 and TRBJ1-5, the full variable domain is SAVISQKPSRDICQRGTSLTIQCQVDSQVTMMFWYRQQPGQSLTLIATANQGSEATYESGFVIDKFPISRPNLTFSTLTVSNMSPEDSSIYLCSVGGGGGQPQHFGDGTRLSIL.

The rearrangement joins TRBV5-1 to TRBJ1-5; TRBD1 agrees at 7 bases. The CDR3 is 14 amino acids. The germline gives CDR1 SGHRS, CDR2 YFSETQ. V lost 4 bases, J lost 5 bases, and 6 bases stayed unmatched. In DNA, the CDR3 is TGCGCCAGCAGCCCAGACAGGGTGGATCAGCCCCAGCATTTT. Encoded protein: CASSPDRVDQPQHF.

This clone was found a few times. CDR3 region: CASSLTAGEGYTF. The CDR3 DNA follows: TGTGCCAGCAGCTTGACTGCTGGGGAGGGCTACACCTTC. V gene TRBV5-5 combines with J gene TRBJ1-2; D call uncertain. This CDR3 comprises 13 residues. Germline lookup yields CDR1 SGHKS and CDR2 YYEKEE (reference sequence). Trimming took 1 base from V and 8 from J, leaving 12 bases between them.

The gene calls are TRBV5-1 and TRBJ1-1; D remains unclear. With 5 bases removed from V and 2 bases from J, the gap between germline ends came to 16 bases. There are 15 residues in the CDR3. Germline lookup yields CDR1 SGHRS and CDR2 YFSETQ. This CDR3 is CASSQDRVRNTEAFF. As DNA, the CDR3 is TGCGCCAGCAGTCAAGACCGGGTCCGAAACACTGAAGCTTTCTTT.

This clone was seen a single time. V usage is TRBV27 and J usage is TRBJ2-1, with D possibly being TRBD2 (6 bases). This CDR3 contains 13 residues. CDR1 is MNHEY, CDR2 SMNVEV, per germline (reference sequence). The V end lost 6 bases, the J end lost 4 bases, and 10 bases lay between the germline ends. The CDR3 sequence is CASSEGLYNEQFF. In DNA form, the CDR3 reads TGTGCCAGCAGCGAGGGACTTTACAATGAGCAGTTCTTC.

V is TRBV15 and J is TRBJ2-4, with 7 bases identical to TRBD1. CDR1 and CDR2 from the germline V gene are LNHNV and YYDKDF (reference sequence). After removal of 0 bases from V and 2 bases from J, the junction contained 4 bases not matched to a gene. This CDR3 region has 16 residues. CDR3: CATSRDTGVTKNIQYF. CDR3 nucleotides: TGTGCCACCAGCAGAGACACAGGGGTCACCAAAAACATTCAGTACTTC.

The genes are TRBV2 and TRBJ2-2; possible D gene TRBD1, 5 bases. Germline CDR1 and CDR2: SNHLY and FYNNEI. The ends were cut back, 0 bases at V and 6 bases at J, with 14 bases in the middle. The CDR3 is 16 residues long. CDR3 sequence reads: CASSEAGALLSGELFF. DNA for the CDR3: TGTGCCAGCAGTGAAGCTGGGGCCCTCTTGTCCGGGGAGCTGTTTTTT.

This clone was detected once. The DNA of the CDR3 is TGTGCCAGCAGCTTGAGGGCAGGGGAGAGCTATGGCTACACCTTC. Amino acid sequence: CASSLRAGESYGYTF. This chain links TRBV5-4 with TRBJ1-2; perhaps TRBD1 as D (6 bases). Germline-derived CDR1 and CDR2 are SGHNT and YYREEE (reference sequence). V lost 1 base, J lost 4 bases, and 14 bases lay in between. CDR3 length equals 15 residues.

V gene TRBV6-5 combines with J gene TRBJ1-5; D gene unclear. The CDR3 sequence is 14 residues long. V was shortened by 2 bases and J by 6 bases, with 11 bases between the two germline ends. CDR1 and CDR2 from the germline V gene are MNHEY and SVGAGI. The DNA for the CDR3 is TGTGCCAGCAGTTACAGAAACGGAGGTCAGCCCCAGCATTTT. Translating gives CASSYRNGGQPQHF.

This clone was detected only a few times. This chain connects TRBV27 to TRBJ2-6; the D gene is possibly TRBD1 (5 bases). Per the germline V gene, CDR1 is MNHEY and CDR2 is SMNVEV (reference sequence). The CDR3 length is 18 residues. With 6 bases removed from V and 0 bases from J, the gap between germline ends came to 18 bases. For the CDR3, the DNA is TGTGCCAGCAGCCCCCGGAGACAGTCTAGCTCTGGGGCCAACGTCCTGACTTTC. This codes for CASSPRRQSSSGANVLTF.

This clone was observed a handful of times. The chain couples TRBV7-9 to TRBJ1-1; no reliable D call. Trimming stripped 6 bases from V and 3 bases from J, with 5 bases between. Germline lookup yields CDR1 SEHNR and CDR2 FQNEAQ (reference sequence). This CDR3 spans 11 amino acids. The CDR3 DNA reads TGTGCCAGCAGTAGATACACTGAAGCTTTCTTT. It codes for CASSRYTEAFF.

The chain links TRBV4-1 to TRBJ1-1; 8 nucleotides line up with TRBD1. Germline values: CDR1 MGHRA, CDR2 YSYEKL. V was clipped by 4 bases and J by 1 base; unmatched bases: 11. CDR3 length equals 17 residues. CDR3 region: CASSPTTGQGRNTEAFF. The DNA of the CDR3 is TGCGCCAGCAGCCCGACGACTGGACAGGGTCGGAACACTGAAGCTTTCTTT.

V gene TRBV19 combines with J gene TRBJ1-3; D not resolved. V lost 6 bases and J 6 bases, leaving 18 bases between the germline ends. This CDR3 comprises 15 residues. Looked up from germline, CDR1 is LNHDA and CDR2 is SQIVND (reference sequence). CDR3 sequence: CASRHPLLGVNTIYF. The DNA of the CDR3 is TGTGCCAGTAGACACCCCTTGCTCGGGGTAAACACCATATATTTT.

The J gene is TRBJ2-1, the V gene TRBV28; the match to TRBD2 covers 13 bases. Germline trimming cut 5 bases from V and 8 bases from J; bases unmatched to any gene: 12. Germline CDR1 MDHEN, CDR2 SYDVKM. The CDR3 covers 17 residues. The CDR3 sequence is CASSRGLLAGGRDEQFF. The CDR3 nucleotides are TGTGCCAGCAGTAGGGGGTTACTAGCGGGAGGGCGCGATGAGCAGTTCTTC.

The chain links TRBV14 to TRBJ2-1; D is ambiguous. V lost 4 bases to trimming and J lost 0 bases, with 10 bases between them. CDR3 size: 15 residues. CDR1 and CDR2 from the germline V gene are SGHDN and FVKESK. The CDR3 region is CASSRQASSYNEQFF. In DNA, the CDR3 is TGTGCCAGCAGCCGCCAGGCGAGCTCCTACAATGAGCAGTTCTTC.

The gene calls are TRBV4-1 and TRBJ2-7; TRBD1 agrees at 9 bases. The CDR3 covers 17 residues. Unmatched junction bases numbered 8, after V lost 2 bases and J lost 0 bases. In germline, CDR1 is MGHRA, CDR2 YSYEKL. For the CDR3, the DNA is TGCGCCAGCAGCCAACCCCCCGGGACAGGGAGCTCCTACGAGCAGTACTTC. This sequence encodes CASSQPPGTGSSYEQYF.

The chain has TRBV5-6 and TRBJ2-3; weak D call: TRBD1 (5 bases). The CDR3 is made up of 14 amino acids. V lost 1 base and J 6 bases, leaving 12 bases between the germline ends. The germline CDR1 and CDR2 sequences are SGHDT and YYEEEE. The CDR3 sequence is CASSLTHAGDTQYF. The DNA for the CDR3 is TGTGCCAGCAGCTTGACCCATGCAGGGGATACGCAGTATTTT.

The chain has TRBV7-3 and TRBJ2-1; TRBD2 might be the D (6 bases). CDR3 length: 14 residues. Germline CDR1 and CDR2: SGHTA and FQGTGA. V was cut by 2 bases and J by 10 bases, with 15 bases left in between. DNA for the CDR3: TGTGCCAGCAGCTTATCGGGTAATGGAGGGGAGCAGTTCTTC. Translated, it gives CASSLSGNGGEQFF. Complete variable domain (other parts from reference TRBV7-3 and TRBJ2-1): GAGVSQTPSNKVTEKGKYVELRCDPISGHTALYWYRQSLGQGPEFLIYFQGTGAADDSGLPNDRFFAVRPEGSVSTLKIQRTERGDSAVYLCASSLSGNGGEQFFGPGTRLTVL.

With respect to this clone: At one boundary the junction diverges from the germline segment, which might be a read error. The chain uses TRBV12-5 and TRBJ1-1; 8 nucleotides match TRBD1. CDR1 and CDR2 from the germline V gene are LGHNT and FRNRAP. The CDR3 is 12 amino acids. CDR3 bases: TGTGCTAGTGGTTTGGAAGGGACAGGACCAACCTTT. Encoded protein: CASGLEGTGPTF.

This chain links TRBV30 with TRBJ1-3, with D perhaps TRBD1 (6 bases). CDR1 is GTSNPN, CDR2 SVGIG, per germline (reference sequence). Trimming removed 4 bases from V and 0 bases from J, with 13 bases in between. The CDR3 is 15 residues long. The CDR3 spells CAWNAPRGSGNTIYF. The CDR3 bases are TGTGCCTGGAATGCCCCCAGGGGCTCTGGAAACACCATATATTTT.

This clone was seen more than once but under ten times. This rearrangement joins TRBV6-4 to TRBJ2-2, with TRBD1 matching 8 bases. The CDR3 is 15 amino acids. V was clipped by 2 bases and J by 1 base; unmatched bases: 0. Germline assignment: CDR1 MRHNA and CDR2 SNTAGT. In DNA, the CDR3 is TGTGCCAGCAGTGACGGACAGGGGAACACCGGGGAGCTGTTTTTT. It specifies CASSDGQGNTGELFF.

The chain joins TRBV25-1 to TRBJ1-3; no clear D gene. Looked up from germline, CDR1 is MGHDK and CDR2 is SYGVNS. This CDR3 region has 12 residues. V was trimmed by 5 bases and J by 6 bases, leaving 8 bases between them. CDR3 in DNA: TGTGCCAGCAGTTCGCAGATAAACACCATATATTTT. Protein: CASSSQINTIYF.

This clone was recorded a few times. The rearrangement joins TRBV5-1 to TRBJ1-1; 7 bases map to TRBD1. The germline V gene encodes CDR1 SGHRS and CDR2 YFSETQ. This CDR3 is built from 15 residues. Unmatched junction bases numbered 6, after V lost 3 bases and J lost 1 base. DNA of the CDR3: TGCGCCAGCAGCTCACTTCGACAGGGGAACACTGAAGCTTTCTTT. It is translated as CASSSLRQGNTEAFF.